The sequence of this TCR beta chain was determined in a study of graft-versus-host responses after intestinal transplantation. The assay was immunoSEQ multiplex PCR, and TCRdb's table has in-frame clones only and misses some. The sample includes tens of thousands of clones, 30% to 40% of them seen just once. Irradiated, violet-dye-labeled stimulator cells, around 200,000 in number, were plated with around 200,000 CFSE-labeled responder cells. The CDR3 has 17 amino acids. Trimming cost V 5 bases and J 3 bases, with 22 bases left between them. The TCR comes from a human patient who received an intestinal transplant. The material sequenced was alloreactive CD8+ T cells from a mixed lymphocyte reaction culture, taken before intestinal transplant. As to subset: CFSE-low proliferating T cells sorted from approximately six-day pre-transplant mixed lymphocyte reaction (GvH or HvG direction). This chain joins TRBV6-7 and TRBJ1-1, with D perhaps TRBD1 (5 bases). TRBV6-7 qualifies as an ORF whose function is uncertain. CDR3 in amino acids: CASSDAYGHSVDTEAFF. As DNA, the CDR3 is TGTGCCAGCAGTGATGCGTACGGACACTCTGTCGACACTGAAGCTTTCTTT.